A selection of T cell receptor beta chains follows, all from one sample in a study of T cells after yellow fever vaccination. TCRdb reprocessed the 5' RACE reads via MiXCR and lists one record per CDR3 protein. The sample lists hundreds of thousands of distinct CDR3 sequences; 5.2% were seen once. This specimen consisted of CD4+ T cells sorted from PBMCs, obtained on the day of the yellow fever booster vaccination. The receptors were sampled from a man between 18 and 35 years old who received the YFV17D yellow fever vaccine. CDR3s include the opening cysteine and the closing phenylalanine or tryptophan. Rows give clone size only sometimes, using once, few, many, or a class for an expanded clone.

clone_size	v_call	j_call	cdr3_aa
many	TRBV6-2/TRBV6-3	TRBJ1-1	CASSYADGYTEAFF
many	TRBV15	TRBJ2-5	CATSLRGTGATQYF
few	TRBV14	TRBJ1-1	CASSANPGIMNTEAFF
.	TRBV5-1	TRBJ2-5	CASSFTRTGRETQYF
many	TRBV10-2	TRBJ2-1	CASRETFLRSQSYNEQFF
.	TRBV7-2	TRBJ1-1	CASSPTGNKAFF
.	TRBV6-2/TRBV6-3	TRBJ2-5	CASSYVPSPYQETQYF
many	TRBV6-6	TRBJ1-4	CASSHSLQGTATNEKLFF
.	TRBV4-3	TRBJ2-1	CASSQDRDVEQFF
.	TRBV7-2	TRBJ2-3	CASSLRTTHQSTDTQYF
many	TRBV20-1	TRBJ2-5	CSARWGQGLETQYF
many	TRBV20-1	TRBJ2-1	CSAFRRDSAYNEQFF
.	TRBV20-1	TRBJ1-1	CSASDGVWGNTEAFF
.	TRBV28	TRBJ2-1	CASRTAGGDVNEQFF
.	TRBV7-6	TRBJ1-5	CASSSGGANQPQHF
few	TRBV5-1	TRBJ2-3	CASSSRTGPPDTQYF
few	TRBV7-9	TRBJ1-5	CASRAQGGSNQPQHF
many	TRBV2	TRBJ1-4	CASSRRTVNEKLFF
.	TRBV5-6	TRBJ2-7	CASSSPDRTGQYF
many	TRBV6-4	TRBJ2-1	CASSDSWKGGEQFF
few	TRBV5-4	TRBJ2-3	CASSGGTSGGTDTQYF
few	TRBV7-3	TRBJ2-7	CASSLGTGGAQEQYF
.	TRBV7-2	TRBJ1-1	CASSLGPKATEAFF
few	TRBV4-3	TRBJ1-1	CAPRRGTEAFF
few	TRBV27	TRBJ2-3	CASMGLAGADTQYF
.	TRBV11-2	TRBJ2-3	CASSSTRGRGTDTQYF
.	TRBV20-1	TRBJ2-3	CSAPPSGGGMDTQYF
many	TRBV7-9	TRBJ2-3	CASSLARSASTDTQYF
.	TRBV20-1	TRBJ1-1	CSKRASGDTEAFF
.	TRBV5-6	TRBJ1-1	CASSLTPGTEAFF
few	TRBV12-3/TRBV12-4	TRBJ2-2	CASSALRGAVGELFF
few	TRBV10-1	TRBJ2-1	CASSEVRGPSYNEQFF
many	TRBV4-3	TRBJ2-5	CASSQEREAGRTQYF
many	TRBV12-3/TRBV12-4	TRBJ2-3	CASSYRGGGVGTDTQYF
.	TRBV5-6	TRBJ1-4	CASSAYRLSTNEKLFF
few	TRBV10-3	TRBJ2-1	CATSGGSSYNEQFF
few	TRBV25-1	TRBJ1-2	CASRGDVYGYTF
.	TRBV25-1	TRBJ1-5	CASSGGAGQPQHF
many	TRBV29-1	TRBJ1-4	CSVVGGDEKLFF
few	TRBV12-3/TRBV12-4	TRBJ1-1	CASTGTLRTEAFF
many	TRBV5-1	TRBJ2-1	CASSASGPSYNEQFF
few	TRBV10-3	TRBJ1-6	CAISDGNSPLHF
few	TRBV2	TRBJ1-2	CASSTGGIYGYTF
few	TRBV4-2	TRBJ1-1	CASRAIGGDTEAFF
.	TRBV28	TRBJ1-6	CASSLMSSPLHF
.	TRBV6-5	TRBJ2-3	CASSYSNVGADTQYF
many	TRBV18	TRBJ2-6	CASSSTVAGANVLTF
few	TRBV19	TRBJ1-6	CATAGQTQNSPLHF
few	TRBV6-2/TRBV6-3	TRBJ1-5	CASSPLPGQKDSNQPQHF
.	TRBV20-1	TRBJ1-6	CSVARVNNSPLHF
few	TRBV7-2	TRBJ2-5	CASSSGPKTQYF
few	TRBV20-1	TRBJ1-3	CSARDSRGNTIYF
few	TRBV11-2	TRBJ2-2	CASSPLARVGGELFF
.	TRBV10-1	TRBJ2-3	CASSAGRRVSSTDTQYF